This TCR beta chain was identified during a study of blood T cell repertoires in COVID-19. Study as a whole: From T cells, B-cell-depleted T cells, or PBMCs came the material, which was cDNA or gDNA.

As originally analysed: Estimation of nucleated cell counts was performed using reference gene primer amplification. Produced via immunoSEQ multiplex PCR; TCRdb's table is partial and in-frame only. For V, J and clone size, that table is used; D and trimming come from the DNA. The sample holds 250,000 to 300,000 clones, over 70% seen once. CDR3 length equals 13 residues. In germline, CDR1 is SGDLS, CDR2 YYNGEE. The ends were cut back, 3 bases at V and 8 bases at J, with 14 bases in the middle. The material sequenced was peripheral blood. This chain links TRBV9 with TRBJ1-2, with TRBD1 as a possible D gene (6 bases). The sequence came from a woman aged 40 to 49 who had recovered from COVID-19. CDR3 amino acids: CASSDPGASGYTF. CDR3 DNA: TGTGCCAGCAGCGATCCAGGGGCGTCCGGCTACACCTTC.